This T cell receptor (beta chain) was sequenced in a study of shared clonotypes between healthy human individuals. Findings of the study overall: Among a few donors, roughly 5.4% of naive CD4 clonotypes were found in common.

The test was conducted at deep level. This table comes from immunoSEQ multiplex PCR, and its TCRdb copy is limited to in-frame clones, with some not included. Of about 2.4 million clones listed, 80% to 95% were seen once; the top ten hold 0.36%. The CDR3 length is 15 residues. In germline, CDR1 is MNHNS, CDR2 SASEGT. Trimming took 2 bases from V and 7 from J, leaving 17 bases between them. About this clone itself: Its antigen is currently unknown.

This TCR derives from a man aged 18 to 30 in good health. Some clones in this sample may be carry-over from other donors' samples. The sample comprised naive CD4+ T cells from PBMCs. Sample subset: CD45RA+ positively selected. The genes are TRBV6-1 and TRBJ2-5, with a tentative D call TRBD1 (5 bases). The chain's CDR3 is CASSESSRVGWTQYF. Written as DNA, the CDR3 is TGTGCCAGCAGTGAATCGAGCAGGGTCGGATGGACCCAGTACTTC.